Listed below are T cell receptor beta chains from one sample, sequenced in a study of cytomegalovirus exposure and HLA in healthy donors. Here immunoSEQ multiplex PCR was the method, and the copy in TCRdb shows in-frame clones only, minus some. The table lists about 92,000 clones, approximately 84% of them singletons, with roughly 1.2% in the top ten. Material for sequencing was PBMCs. These receptors came from a girl aged 2 to 10 in good health and CMV-seropositive. Each CDR3 is given without its conserved first and last residue. Clone size is shown for a subset of rows, as once, few, many or a class of expanded clone.

TRBJ2-7 . TRBV28 ASSTGGLGQY
TRBJ1-3 once TRBV18 ASSPPIANTIY
TRBJ1-5 . TRBV9 ASSYGQANQPQH
TRBJ1-1 . TRBV18 ASSLTGGLNTEAF
TRBJ1-5 once TRBV25-1 ASSDYGAIQPQH
TRBJ1-2 . TRBV4-3 ASSEVTGLDNGYT
TRBJ1-1 . TRBV28 ASSIGPNRAMNTEAF
TRBJ2-7 . TRBV27 ASCQKPSGTGLWEQY
TRBJ1-2 . TRBV5-4 ASSLLSGAPGYGYT
TRBJ1-2 once TRBV18 ASSPTGSSESGYT
TRBJ2-3 once TRBV5-3 ARSVYEGDTDTQY
TRBJ1-5 . TRBV27 ASSLGGAYQPQH
TRBJ2-7 . TRBV6-5 ASSPTSYEQY
TRBJ1-5 . TRBV29-1 SVSGGENQPQH
TRBJ2-7 once TRBV4-2 ASTAGADEQY
TRBJ2-7 few TRBV10-3 AISDQRESYEQY
TRBJ2-7 . TRBV18 ASSPGQGAYEQY
TRBJ1-2 . TRBV14 ASSQDQGNPYGYT
TRBJ2-6 . TRBV6-1 ASSGTRAGANVLT
TRBJ1-4 . TRBV30 AWSVGQDNEKLF
TRBJ1-5 once TRBV19 ASSIGQDRSAQH
TRBJ1-1 few TRBV5-6 ASSPGFAGGTEAF
TRBJ1-1 few TRBV5-1 ASSLRNTEAF
TRBJ2-2 . TRBV30 AWSGPGLAGGSKNTGELF
TRBJ1-1 . TRBV18 ASSPRLTGTGVMYTEAF
TRBJ2-6 . TRBV19 ASSISSGANVLT
TRBJ2-7 few TRBV19 ASSFGTSGSGTYEQY
TRBJ2-7 . TRBV7-9 ASTPQAGETYEQY
TRBJ2-1 . TRBV5-1 ASSFYPESYNEQF
TRBJ1-3 . TRBV29-1 SVGQGNTIY
TRBJ1-1 . TRBV5-1 ASSSLTTVTEAF
TRBJ2-7 . TRBV13 ASSYYRVTSSEQY
TRBJ2-3 . TRBV5-4 ASSLGGGGTKDTQY
TRBJ2-7 few TRBV5-1 ASSLGTGGYEQY
TRBJ2-7 . TRBV5-6 ASSLGSGAGQY
TRBJ2-1 . TRBV6-1 AGSRSRSPYNEQF
TRBJ2-7 . TRBV5-1 ASTPTGNSYEQY
TRBJ1-5 . TRBV2 ASSKGDGNQPQH
TRBJ1-1 . TRBV11-3 ASSLGQNTEAF
TRBJ2-5 . TRBV27 ASSLLAGAQETQY
TRBJ1-2 . TRBV5-6 ASSFRGANYGYT
TRBJ1-1 . TRBV29-1 SAETGGQLDTEAF
TRBJ2-7 . TRBV10-3 AISESGLAGDYEQY
TRBJ1-5 . TRBV7-8 ASSSDRGGNQPQH
TRBJ2-7 . TRBV5-4 ASSRREANYEQY
TRBJ2-1 . TRBV15 ATSREYSSSYNEQF
TRBJ2-3 . TRBV30 AWSVGYPTDTQY
TRBJ1-4 . TRBV29-1 SVPGQGTNEKLF
TRBJ1-2 . TRBV27 ASSLSNNFNYGYT
TRBJ2-5 . TRBV9 ASSRTSGSGEETQY
TRBJ2-7 . TRBV6-5 ASSLLAGVYEQY
TRBJ1-5 . TRBV4-1 ASSRTGTGIFPQH
TRBJ1-1 . TRBV30 AGHSRSTEAF
TRBJ2-1 . TRBV2 ASSEDISSYNEQF
TRBJ1-1 . TRBV4-3 ASSQGAIFGMNTEAF
TRBJ2-7 . TRBV5-1 ASTGTGAYEQY
TRBJ2-3 . TRBV30 AWSPADTQY
TRBJ2-1 . TRBV9 ASSARTSWDEQF
TRBJ1-2 . TRBV6-1 ASSEQTGYGYT